This entry lists 22 T cell receptor beta chains sequenced from one sample in a study of CD4 T cells in relation to SARS-CoV-2 and coronaviruses. The unexposed donors gave CD4+ T cells in about 2010-2019, prior to COVID-19. The cells were cultured for about ten days before CD4+ T cells were isolated. These receptors' antigens are unknown. Produced via immunoSEQ multiplex PCR; TCRdb's table is partial and in-frame only. The table has some 19,000 clones, 75% to 85% seen once. The material sequenced was CD4+ T cells from PBMCs, cultured in vitro. Receptor source: a human donor in good health.

This rearrangement joins TRBV6-2 or TRBV6-3 to TRBJ2-3; D gene unclear. This CDR3 has 14 residues. Per germline, CDR1 MNHEY and CDR2 SVGEGT. Trimming pared 4 bases from V and 7 bases from J, leaving 15 bases between. CDR3 sequence: CASSSILVGNTQYF. DNA of the CDR3: TGTGCCAGCAGTTCCATATTGGTTGGCAATACGCAGTATTTT.

This rearrangement joins TRBV3-1 (or the pseudogene TRBV3-2) to TRBJ2-3; D perhaps matches TRBD1 (5 bases). Germline CDR1 is LGHDT and CDR2 is YNNKEL (reference sequence). Trimming removed 6 bases from V and 0 bases from J, with 10 bases in between. The CDR3 is made up of 14 amino acids. The CDR3 bases are TGTGCCAGCAGTAGAAGACAGAGCACAGATACGCAGTATTTT. It is translated as CASSRRQSTDTQYF.

The chain joins TRBV9 to TRBJ2-5; unclear D gene. V dropped 5 bases and J dropped 7 bases, with 12 bases sitting between them. Germline CDR1 is SGDLS and CDR2 is YYNGEE. The CDR3 totals 12 residues. CDR3 DNA sequence: TGTGCCAGCAGTCCCGAGATAGGGACCCAGTACTTC. Protein: CASSPEIGTQYF.

The gene calls are TRBV4-2 and TRBJ2-7, with 7 bases fitting TRBD2. CDR3 size: 14 residues. From germline, CDR1 is LGHNA and CDR2 YNFKEQ. Germline trimming cut 0 bases from V and 10 bases from J; bases unmatched to any gene: 9. This chain's CDR3 is CASSQDLRDYEQYF. CDR3 bases: TGTGCCAGCAGCCAAGATCTGAGGGACTATGAACAGTACTTC.

The rearrangement links TRBV19 to TRBJ2-7; D might be TRBD2 (6 bases). The CDR3 is 12 amino acids. The germline CDR1 and CDR2 sequences are LNHDA and SQIVND (reference sequence). The ends were cut back, 4 bases at V and 3 bases at J, with 7 bases in the middle. The CDR3 nucleotides read TGTGCCAGTAGTACCGGGGGCTACGAGCAGTACTTC. Its translation: CASSTGGYEQYF.

The genes are TRBV6-5 and TRBJ1-2, with D unclear. Between the trimmed V and J ends, which lost 8 bases and 8 bases, there was a span of 12 bases. The CDR3 has 11 amino acids. Germline assignment: CDR1 MNHEY and CDR2 SVGAGI. The CDR3 nucleotides are TGTGCCAGCGCGGGAGGGTACGGCTACACCTTC. It translates to CASAGGYGYTF.

The J gene is TRBJ1-1, the V gene TRBV5-4, with D perhaps matching TRBD1 (6 bases). This CDR3 spans 16 amino acids. Looked up from germline, CDR1 is SGHNT and CDR2 is YYREEE (reference sequence). Trimming left V 4 bases short and J 7 bases short, with 23 bases between. CDR3 residues: CASSAGARRGEDEAFF. In DNA form, the CDR3 reads TGTGCCAGCAGCGCGGGAGCAAGGAGGGGGGAAGATGAAGCTTTCTTT.

V is TRBV19 and J is TRBJ2-2, with a possible D match to TRBD1 (5 bases). Trimming took 7 bases from V and 5 from J, leaving 8 bases between them. Germline lookup yields CDR1 LNHDA and CDR2 SQIVND (reference sequence). The CDR3 extends over 12 amino acids. The CDR3 nucleotides read TGTGCCAGTACCACAGGTACCGGGGAGCTGTTTTTT. Protein product: CASTTGTGELFF.

This rearrangement joins TRBV5-5 to TRBJ2-7; TRBD1 might be the D (6 bases). Germline V gives CDR1 SGHKS, CDR2 YYEKEE (reference sequence). The CDR3 spans 16 residues. Deletions cut 0 bases from V and 0 bases from J, with 13 bases between. CDR3 residues: CASSLAPGHFSYEQYF. The DNA for the CDR3 is TGTGCCAGCAGCTTGGCCCCGGGACACTTCTCCTACGAGCAGTACTTC.

The J gene is TRBJ1-5, the V gene TRBV6-5; D ambiguous. Per the germline V gene, CDR1 is MNHEY and CDR2 is SVGAGI. Trimming pared 6 bases from V and 5 bases from J, leaving 11 bases between. The CDR3 contains 13 residues. The CDR3 protein is CASRRRIDQPQHF. DNA for the CDR3: TGTGCCAGCAGGAGGCGGATCGATCAGCCCCAGCATTTT.

This chain links TRBV6-5 with TRBJ1-5; no firm D call. The V end was cut by 5 bases, the J end by 2 bases, with 7 bases between. In germline, CDR1 is MNHEY, CDR2 SVGAGI. The CDR3 contains 13 residues. Written as DNA, the CDR3 is TGTGCCAGCAGTCCCGGGGGCAATCAGCCCCAGCATTTT. As protein: CASSPGGNQPQHF.

The rearrangement links TRBV5-1 to TRBJ2-7, with D uncertain. This CDR3 has 14 residues. Per germline, CDR1 SGHRS and CDR2 YFSETQ. Deletions cut 3 bases from V and 1 base from J, with 11 bases between. The chain's CDR3 is CASSWGRGSYEQYF. As DNA, the CDR3 is TGCGCCAGCAGCTGGGGTCGTGGGTCCTACGAGCAGTACTTC.

CDR3 loop: CASSHAREHLNTGELFF. CDR3 nucleotide sequence: TGTGCCAGCAGCCATGCCAGGGAACACCTGAACACCGGGGAGCTGTTTTTT. This chain uses TRBV3-1 (or the pseudogene TRBV3-2) with TRBJ2-2; D might be TRBD1 (5 bases). This CDR3 contains 17 residues. The V and J ends lost 3 bases and 1 base respectively, with 15 bases between them. CDR1 is LGHDT, CDR2 YNNKEL, per germline (reference sequence).

This chain joins TRBV4-1 and TRBJ2-2; D is possibly TRBD2 (6 bases). The germline V gene encodes CDR1 MGHRA and CDR2 YSYEKL. V dropped 3 bases and J dropped 9 bases, with 11 bases sitting between them. The CDR3 spans 13 residues. CDR3 in amino acids: CASSHLTSWELFF. CDR3 sequence (DNA): TGCGCCAGCAGCCACCTAACTAGCTGGGAGCTGTTTTTT.

The V call is TRBV30, the J call TRBJ2-1; a possible D gene is TRBD2 (5 bases). The CDR3 runs 14 residues. V dropped 0 bases and J dropped 8 bases, with 14 bases sitting between them. Germline CDR1 GTSNPN, CDR2 SVGIG (reference sequence). This CDR3 is CAWSVLGAGDEQFF. DNA for the CDR3: TGTGCCTGGAGTGTACTCGGAGCCGGGGATGAGCAGTTCTTC.

This chain connects TRBV5-1 to TRBJ2-7; a possible D gene is TRBD1 (5 bases). CDR1 is SGHRS, CDR2 YFSETQ, per germline. The CDR3 is 11 residues long. V shed 3 bases and J shed 11 bases, with 12 bases lying between them. This chain's CDR3 is CASSSLTVKYF. The DNA of the CDR3 is TGCGCCAGCAGCTCATTGACAGTCAAGTACTTC. The whole variable domain, filled in from reference TRBV5-1 and TRBJ2-7, reads KAGVTQTPRYLIKTRGQQVTLSCSPISGHRSVSWYQQTPGQGLQFLFEYFSETQRNKGNFPGRFSGRQFSNSRSEMNVSTLELGDSALYLCASSSLTVKYFGPGTRLTVT.

V usage is TRBV5-1 and J usage is TRBJ2-3; D is possibly TRBD2 (6 bases). Germline V gene lookup returns CDR1 SGHRS and CDR2 YFSETQ. V dropped 6 bases and J dropped 1 base, with 15 bases sitting between them. This CDR3 comprises 15 residues. Written as DNA, the CDR3 is TGCGCCAGCAATCAGGAGGGATACGGCACAGATACGCAGTATTTT. It yields the protein CASNQEGYGTDTQYF.

The J gene is TRBJ2-7, the V gene TRBV7-2, with D perhaps matching TRBD1 (6 bases). Looked up from germline, CDR1 is SGHTA and CDR2 is FQGNSA. The ends were cut back, 3 bases at V and 5 bases at J, with 14 bases in the middle. The CDR3 contains 14 residues. The CDR3 DNA reads as TGTGCCAGCAGCTTCGGACAGTCGTCGGACGAGCAGTACTTC. Protein: CASSFGQSSDEQYF.

Only a few counts were recorded for this clone. The rearrangement links TRBV6-2 or TRBV6-3 to TRBJ1-2; D is perhaps TRBD1 (5 bases). The CDR3 spans 13 residues. Trimming took 6 bases from V and 5 from J, leaving 13 bases between them. Germline CDR1 MNHEY, CDR2 SVGEGT. CDR3 region: CASSNQGLYGYTF. In DNA, the CDR3 is TGTGCCAGCAGCAACCAGGGTTTATATGGCTACACCTTC.

This chain uses TRBV6-2 or TRBV6-3 with TRBJ2-1; D possibly corresponds to TRBD2 (6 bases). The CDR3 totals 13 residues. Trimming left V 2 bases short and J 8 bases short, with 10 bases between. CDR1 is MNHEY and CDR2 is SVGEGT in the germline V gene. CDR3 in DNA: TGTGCCAGCAGTTACGGGCCGGGGGATGAGCAGTTCTTC. This gives the protein CASSYGPGDEQFF.

The V and J genes are TRBV14 and TRBJ2-7, with D hard to call. The CDR3 spans 11 residues. Trimming left V 3 bases short and J 6 bases short, with 6 bases between. The germline V gene has CDR1 SGHDN and CDR2 FVKESK. The CDR3 nucleotides are TGTGCCAGCAGCCACCTCCGCGAGCAGTACTTC. Translation: CASSHLREQYF.

This chain joins TRBV6-5 and TRBJ1-2; unclear D gene. Germline loops: CDR1 MNHEY, CDR2 SVGAGI. The length of the CDR3 is 13 residues. V dropped 2 bases and J dropped 8 bases, with 12 bases sitting between them. In nucleotides, the CDR3 is TGTGCCAGCAGTTACGAGGGTCTAGGGGGCTACACCTTC. This gives the protein CASSYEGLGGYTF.